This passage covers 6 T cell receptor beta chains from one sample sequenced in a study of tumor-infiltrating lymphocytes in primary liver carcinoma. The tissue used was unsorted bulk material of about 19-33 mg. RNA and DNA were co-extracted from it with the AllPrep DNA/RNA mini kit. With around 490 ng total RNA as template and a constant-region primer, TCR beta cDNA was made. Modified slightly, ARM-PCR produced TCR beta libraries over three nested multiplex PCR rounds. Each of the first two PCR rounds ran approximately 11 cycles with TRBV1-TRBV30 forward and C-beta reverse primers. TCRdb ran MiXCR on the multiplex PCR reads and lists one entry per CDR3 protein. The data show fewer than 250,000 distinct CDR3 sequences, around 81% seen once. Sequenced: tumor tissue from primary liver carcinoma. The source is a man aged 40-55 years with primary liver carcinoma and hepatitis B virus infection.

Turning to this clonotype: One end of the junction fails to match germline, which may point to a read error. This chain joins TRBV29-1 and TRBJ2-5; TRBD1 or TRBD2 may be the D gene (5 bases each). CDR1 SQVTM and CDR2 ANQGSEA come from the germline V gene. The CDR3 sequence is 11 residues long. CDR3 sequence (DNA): TGCAGCGTGGGACCGATAGAGGCCCAATACTTC. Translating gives CSVGPIEAQYF.

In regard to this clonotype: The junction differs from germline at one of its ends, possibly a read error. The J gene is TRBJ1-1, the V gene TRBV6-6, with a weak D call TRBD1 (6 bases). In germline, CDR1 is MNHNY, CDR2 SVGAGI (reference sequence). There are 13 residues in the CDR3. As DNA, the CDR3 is TGTGCCGGCAGGACAAGGGGGACTACTGAAGCTTTCTTT. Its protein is CAGRTRGTTEAFF.

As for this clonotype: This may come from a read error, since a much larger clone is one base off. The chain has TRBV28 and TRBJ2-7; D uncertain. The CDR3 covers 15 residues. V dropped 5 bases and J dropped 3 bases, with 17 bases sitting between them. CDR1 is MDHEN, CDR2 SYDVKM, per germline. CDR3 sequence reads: CASSAPKGTYYEQYF. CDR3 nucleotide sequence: TGTGCCAGCAGTGCTCCCAAGGGCACGTACTACGAGCAGTACTTC.

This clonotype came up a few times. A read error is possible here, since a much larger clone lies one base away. In DNA form, the CDR3 reads TGTGCCATCACCTCGGACACCTCCTACAATGAGCAGTTCTTC. It translates to CAITSDTSYNEQFF. The chain has TRBV10-3 and TRBJ2-1, with D tentatively TRBD1 (5 bases). Germline V gene data show CDR1 as ENHRY and CDR2 as SYGVKD. Trimming took 7 bases from V and 0 from J, leaving 10 bases between them. The CDR3 length is 14 residues.

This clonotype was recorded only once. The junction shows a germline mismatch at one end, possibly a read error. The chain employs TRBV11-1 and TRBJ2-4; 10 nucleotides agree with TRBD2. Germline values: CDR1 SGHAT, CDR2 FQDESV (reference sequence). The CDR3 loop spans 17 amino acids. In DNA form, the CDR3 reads TGCGCCAGCAGCTTTCCCGGCACTAGCGGGAATAAAAACATTCAGTACTTC. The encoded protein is CASSFPGTSGNKNIQYF. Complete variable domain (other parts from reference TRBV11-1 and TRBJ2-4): EAEVAQSPRYKITEKSQAVAFWCDPISGHATLYWYRQILGQGPELLVQFQDESVVDDSQLPKDRFSAERLKGVDSTLKIQPAELGDSAMYLCASSFPGTSGNKNIQYFGAGTRLSVL.

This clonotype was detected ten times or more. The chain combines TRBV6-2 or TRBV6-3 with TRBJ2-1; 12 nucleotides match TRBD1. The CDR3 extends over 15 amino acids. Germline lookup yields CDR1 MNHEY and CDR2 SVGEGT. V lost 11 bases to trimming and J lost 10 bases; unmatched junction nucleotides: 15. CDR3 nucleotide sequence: TGTGCCGGCACCGAACCGGGACAGGGGGCAACGGAGCAGTTCTTC. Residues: CAGTEPGQGATEQFF.